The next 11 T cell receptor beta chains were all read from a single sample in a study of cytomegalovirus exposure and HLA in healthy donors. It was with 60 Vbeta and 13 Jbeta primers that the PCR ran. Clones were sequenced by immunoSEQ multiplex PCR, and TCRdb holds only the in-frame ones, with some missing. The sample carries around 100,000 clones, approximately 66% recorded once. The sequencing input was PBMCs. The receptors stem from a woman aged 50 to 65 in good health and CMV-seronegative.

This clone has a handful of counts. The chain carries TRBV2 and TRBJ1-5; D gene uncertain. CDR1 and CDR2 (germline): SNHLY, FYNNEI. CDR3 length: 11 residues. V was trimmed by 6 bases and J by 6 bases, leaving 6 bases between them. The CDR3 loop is CASRRSQPQHF. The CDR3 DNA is TGTGCCAGCAGGAGATCTCAGCCCCAGCATTTT.

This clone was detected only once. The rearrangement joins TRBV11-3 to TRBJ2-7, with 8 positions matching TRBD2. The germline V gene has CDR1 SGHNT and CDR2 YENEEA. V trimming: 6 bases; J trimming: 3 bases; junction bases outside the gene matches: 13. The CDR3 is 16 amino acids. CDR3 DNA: TGTGCCAGCAGGTCAGTTTTCGCGGGACTAGACTACGAGCAGTACTTC. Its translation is CASRSVFAGLDYEQYF.

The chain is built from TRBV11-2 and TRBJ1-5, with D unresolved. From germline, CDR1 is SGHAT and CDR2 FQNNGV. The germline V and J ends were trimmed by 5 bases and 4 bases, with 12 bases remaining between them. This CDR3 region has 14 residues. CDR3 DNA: TGTGCCAGCAGCCTGTTTCAGGCAAATCAGCCCCAGCATTTT. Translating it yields CASSLFQANQPQHF. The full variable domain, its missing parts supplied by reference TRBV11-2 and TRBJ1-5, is EAGVAQSPRYKIIEKRQSVAFWCNPISGHATLYWYQQILGQGPKLLIQFQNNGVVDDSQLPKDRFSAERLKGVDSTLKIQPAKLEDSAVYLCASSLFQANQPQHFGDGTRLSIL.

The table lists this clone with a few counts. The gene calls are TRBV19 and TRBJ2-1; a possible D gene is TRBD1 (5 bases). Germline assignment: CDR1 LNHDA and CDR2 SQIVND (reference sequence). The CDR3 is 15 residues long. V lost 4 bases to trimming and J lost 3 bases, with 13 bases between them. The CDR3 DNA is TGTGCCAGTAGTACGAGGACATACCTCTACAATGAGCAGTTCTTC. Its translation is CASSTRTYLYNEQFF.

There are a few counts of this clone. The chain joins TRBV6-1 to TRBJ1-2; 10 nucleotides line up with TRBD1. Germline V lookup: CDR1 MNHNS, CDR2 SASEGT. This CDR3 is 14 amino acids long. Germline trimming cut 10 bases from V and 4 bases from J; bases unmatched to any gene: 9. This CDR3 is CAIIDRGPIYGYTF. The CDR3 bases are TGTGCCATAATCGACAGGGGGCCGATCTATGGCTACACCTTC.

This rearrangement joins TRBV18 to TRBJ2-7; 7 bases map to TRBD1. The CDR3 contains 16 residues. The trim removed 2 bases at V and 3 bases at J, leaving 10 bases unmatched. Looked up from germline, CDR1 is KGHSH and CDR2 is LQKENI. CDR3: CASSPGTDPRYYEQYF. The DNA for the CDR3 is TGTGCCAGCTCACCAGGGACAGACCCCCGGTACTACGAGCAGTACTTC.

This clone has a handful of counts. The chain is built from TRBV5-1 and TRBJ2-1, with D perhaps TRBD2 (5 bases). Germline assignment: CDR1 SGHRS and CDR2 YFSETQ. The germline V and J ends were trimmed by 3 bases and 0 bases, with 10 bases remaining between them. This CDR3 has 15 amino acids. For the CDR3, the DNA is TGCGCCAGCAGCTCGGGGATTAGCTCCTACAATGAGCAGTTCTTC. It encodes CASSSGISSYNEQFF.

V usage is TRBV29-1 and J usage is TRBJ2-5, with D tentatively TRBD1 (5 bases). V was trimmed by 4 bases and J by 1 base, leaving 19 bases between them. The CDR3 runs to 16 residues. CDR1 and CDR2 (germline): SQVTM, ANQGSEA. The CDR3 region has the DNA TGCAGCGTTGGAACACCCCGGGCCCAGGGCCAAGAGACCCAGTACTTC. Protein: CSVGTPRAQGQETQYF.

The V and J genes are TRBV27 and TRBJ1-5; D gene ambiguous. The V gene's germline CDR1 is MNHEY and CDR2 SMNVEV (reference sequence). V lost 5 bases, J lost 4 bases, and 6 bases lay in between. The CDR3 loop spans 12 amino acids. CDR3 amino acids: CASSQMNQPQHF. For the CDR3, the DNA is TGTGCCAGCAGTCAGATGAATCAGCCCCAGCATTTT.

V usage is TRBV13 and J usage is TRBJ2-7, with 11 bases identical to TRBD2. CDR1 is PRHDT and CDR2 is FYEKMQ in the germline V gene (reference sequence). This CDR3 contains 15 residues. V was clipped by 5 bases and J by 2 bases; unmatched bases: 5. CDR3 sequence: CASSEGLAAPYEQYF. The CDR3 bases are TGTGCCAGCAGCGAGGGACTAGCGGCTCCCTACGAGCAGTACTTC. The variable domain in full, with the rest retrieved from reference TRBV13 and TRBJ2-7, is AAGVIQSPRHLIKEKRETATLKCYPIPRHDTVYWYQQGPGQDPQFLISFYEKMQSDKGSIPDRFSAQQFSDYHSELNMSSLELGDSALYFCASSEGLAAPYEQYFGPGTRLTVT.

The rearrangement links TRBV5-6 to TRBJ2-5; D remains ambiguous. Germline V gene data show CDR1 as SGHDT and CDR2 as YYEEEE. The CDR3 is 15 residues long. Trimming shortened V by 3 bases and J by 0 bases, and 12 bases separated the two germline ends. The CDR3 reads CASSSLAGYQETQYF. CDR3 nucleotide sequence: TGTGCCAGCAGCTCCCTCGCCGGGTACCAAGAGACCCAGTACTTC. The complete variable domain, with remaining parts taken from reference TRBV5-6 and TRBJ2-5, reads DAGVTQSPTHLIKTRGQQVTLRCSPKSGHDTVSWYQQALGQGPQFIFQYYEEEERQRGNFPDRFSGHQFPNYSSELNVNALLLGDSALYLCASSSLAGYQETQYFGPGTRLLVL.